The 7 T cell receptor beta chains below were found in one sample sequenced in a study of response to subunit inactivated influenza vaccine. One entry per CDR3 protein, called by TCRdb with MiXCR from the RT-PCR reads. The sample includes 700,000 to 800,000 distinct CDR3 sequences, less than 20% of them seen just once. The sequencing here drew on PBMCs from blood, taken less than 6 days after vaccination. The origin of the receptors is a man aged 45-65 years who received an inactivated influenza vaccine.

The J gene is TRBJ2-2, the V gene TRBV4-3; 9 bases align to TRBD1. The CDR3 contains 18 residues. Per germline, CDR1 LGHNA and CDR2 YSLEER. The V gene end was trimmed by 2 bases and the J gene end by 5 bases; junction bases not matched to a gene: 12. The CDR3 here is CASSQRHTRQGGTGELFF. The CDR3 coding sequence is TGCGCCAGCAGCCAACGCCATACTAGACAGGGGGGTACCGGGGAGCTGTTTTTT.

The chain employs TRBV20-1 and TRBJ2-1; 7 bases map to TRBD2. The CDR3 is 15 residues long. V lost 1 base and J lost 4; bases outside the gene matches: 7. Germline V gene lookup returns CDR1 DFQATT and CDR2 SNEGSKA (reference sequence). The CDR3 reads CSARAVPGGYNEQFF. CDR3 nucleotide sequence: TGCAGTGCTAGAGCGGTTCCGGGGGGTTACAATGAGCAGTTCTTC.

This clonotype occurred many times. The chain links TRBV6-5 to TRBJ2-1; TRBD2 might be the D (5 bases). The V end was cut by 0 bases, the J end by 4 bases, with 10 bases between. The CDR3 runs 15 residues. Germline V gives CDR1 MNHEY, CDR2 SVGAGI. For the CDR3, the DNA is TGTGCCAGCAGTTACTCTGCTGGAGGATACAATGAGCAGTTCTTC. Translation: CASSYSAGGYNEQFF.

CDR3 sequence: CASSPGTSLTPNEQFF. The CDR3 DNA sequence: TGTGCCAGCAGCCCCGGGACTAGCTTAACTCCCAATGAGCAGTTCTTC. V and J are TRBV12-3 or TRBV12-4 and TRBJ2-1; TRBD2 agrees at 9 bases. This CDR3 has 16 amino acids. Trimming removed 6 bases from V and 6 bases from J; junction bases left unmatched: 12.

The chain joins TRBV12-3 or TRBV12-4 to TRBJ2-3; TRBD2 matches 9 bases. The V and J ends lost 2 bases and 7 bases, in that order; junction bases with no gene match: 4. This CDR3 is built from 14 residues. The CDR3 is CASSLSGRRNTQYF. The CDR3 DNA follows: TGTGCCAGCAGTTTAAGCGGGAGGAGGAATACGCAGTATTTT.

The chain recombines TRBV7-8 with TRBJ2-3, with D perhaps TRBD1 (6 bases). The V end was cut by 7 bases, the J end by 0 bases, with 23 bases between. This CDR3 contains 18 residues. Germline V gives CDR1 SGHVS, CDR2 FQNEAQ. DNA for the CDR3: TGTGCCAGCATCACGAACCAGGGGATGGGCCTAAGCACAGATACGCAGTATTTT. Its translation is CASITNQGMGLSTDTQYF.

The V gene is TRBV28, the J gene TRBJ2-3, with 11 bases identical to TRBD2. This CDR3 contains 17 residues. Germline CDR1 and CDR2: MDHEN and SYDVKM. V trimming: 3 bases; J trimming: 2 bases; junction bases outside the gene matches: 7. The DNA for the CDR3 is TGTGCCAGCAGTTTGACGGGACTAGCGGATAACACAGATACGCAGTATTTT. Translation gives CASSLTGLADNTDTQYF.